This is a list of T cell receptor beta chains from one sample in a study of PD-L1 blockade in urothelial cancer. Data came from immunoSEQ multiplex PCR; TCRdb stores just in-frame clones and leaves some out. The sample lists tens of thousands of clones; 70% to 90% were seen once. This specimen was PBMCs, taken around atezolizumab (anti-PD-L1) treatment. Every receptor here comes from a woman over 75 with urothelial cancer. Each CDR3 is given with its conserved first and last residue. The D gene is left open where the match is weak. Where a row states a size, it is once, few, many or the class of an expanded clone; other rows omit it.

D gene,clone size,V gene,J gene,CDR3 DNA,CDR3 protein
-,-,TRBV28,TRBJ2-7,TGTGCCAGCAGTTTAGTCCCCGGGGGGCCGGCCGAGCAGTACTTC,CASSLVPGGPAEQYF
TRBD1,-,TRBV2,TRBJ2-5,TGTGCCAAGACAGGGGGTGAGACCCAGTACTTC,CAKTGGETQYF
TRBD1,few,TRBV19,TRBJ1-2,TGTGCCAGTAGTATAGGGGGGACAGCCTATGGCTACACCTTC,CASSIGGTAYGYTF
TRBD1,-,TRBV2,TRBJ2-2,TGTGCCAGCAGGATCCGGGACAGGGGGAGAAAAATCGCGAACACCGGGGAGCTGTTTTTT,CASRIRDRGRKIANTGELFF
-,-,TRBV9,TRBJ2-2,TGTGCCAGCAGCGTAAGCGGGAACACCGGGGAGCTGTTTTTT,CASSVSGNTGELFF
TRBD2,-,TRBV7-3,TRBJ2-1,TGTGCCAGCAGCTTACTCTCTAGCGGGAGGGATAGCTCCTACAATGAGCAGTTCTTC,CASSLLSSGRDSSYNEQFF
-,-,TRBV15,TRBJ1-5,TGTGCCACCAGCAGAGATAGTCAGCCCCAGCATTTT,CATSRDSQPQHF
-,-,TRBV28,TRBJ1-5,TGTGCCAGCAGTTTGGGCGGGGATCTCAATCAGCCCCAGCATTTT,CASSLGGDLNQPQHF
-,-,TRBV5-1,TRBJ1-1,TGCGCCAGCAGCTTCGGGAACACTGAAGCTTTCTTT,CASSFGNTEAFF
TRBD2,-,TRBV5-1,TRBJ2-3,TGCGCCAGCAGCCCAACTAATAGCGGGAGTGGGGCAGATACGCAGTATTTT,CASSPTNSGSGADTQYF
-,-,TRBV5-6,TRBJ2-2,TGTGCCAGCAGCGCCCAGGGCAGCGCGAACACCGGGGAGCTGTTTTTT,CASSAQGSANTGELFF
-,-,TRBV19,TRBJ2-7,TGTGCCAGTAGTACAGACAGTAAGGGGGTCGAGCAGTACTTC,CASSTDSKGVEQYF
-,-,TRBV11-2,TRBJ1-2,TGTGCCAGCAGCCGTGACAGTGGCTATGGCTACACCTTC,CASSRDSGYGYTF
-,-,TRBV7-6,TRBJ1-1,TGTGCCAGCAGCGTAGGACAGAGTACTGAAGCTTTCTTT,CASSVGQSTEAFF
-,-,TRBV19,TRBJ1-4,TGTGCCAGTAGTTCCCTACAGGGAGGGGAAGTGGAAAAACTGTTTTTT,CASSSLQGGEVEKLFF
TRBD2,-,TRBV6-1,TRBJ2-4,TGTGCCAGCAGTGAAGTCCCAACTAGCGGGTTAGCCAAAAACATTCAGTACTTC,CASSEVPTSGLAKNIQYF
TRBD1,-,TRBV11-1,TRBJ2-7,TGTGCCAGCAGCTTAGCGGGACAGGGTGGCTACGAGCAGTACTTC,CASSLAGQGGYEQYF
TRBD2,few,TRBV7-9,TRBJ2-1,TGTGCCGCCAGCGGGAGCTCCTACAATGAGCAGTTCTTC,CAASGSSYNEQFF
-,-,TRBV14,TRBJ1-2,TGTGCCAGCAGCCCGAAGACGGGGGGGGTGAGCTATGGCTACACCTTC,CASSPKTGGVSYGYTF
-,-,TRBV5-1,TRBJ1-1,TGCGCCAGCAGCATCGGCGCGGGCACTGAAGCTTTCTTT,CASSIGAGTEAFF
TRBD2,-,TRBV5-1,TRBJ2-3,TGCGCCAGCAGCCCTAGCGGGCGCACAGATACGCAGTATTTT,CASSPSGRTDTQYF
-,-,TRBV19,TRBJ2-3,TGTGCCAGTACAGACCTCGGAGGACCACGCACAGATACGCAGTATTTT,CASTDLGGPRTDTQYF
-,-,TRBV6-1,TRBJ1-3,TGTGCCAGCAGCGAGTTTCGGGGGGCTGGAAACACCATATATTTT,CASSEFRGAGNTIYF
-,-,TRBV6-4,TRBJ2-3,TGTGCCAGCAGTGATCCAGTCACAGATACGCAGTATTTT,CASSDPVTDTQYF
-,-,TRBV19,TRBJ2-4,TGTGCCAGTAGTATTGGCAGGGCGATAGCCAAAAACATTCAGTACTTC,CASSIGRAIAKNIQYF
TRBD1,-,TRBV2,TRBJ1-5,TGTGCCAGCAGTTGGACAGGGGAGCCCCAGCATTTT,CASSWTGEPQHF
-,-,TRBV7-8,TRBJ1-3,TGTGCCAGCAGCTTAGTGGGGGGGCTAGGAAACACCATATATTTT,CASSLVGGLGNTIYF
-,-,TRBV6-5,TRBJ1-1,TGTGCCAGCAGATATAAACAGAACACTGAAGCTTTCTTT,CASRYKQNTEAFF
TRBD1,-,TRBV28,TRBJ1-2,TGTGCCAGCAGAAGGACAGGGGATGTCTATGGCTACACCTTC,CASRRTGDVYGYTF
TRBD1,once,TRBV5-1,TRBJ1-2,TGCGCCAGCAGCGAACAGGGGGCGGATATCTATGGCTACACCTTC,CASSEQGADIYGYTF
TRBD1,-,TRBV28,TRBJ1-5,TGTGCCAGCACACAGGGGGGGTATAGCAATCAGCCCCAGCATTTT,CASTQGGYSNQPQHF
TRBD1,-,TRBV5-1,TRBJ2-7,TGCGCCAGCAGCCCCACTCCGGGACAGTACGAGCAGTACTTC,CASSPTPGQYEQYF
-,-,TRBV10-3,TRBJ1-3,TGTGCCATCAGCGCAGGGCCTGGAAACACCATATATTTT,CAISAGPGNTIYF
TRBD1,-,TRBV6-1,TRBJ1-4,TGTGCCAGCAGACACAGGGGGACTAATGAAAAACTGTTTTTT,CASRHRGTNEKLFF
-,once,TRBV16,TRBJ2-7,TGTGCCAGCAGCCCTCTCCGACTCGCCTACGAGCAGTACTTC,CASSPLRLAYEQYF
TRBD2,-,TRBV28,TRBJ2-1,TGTGCCAGCAGGCTAGCGGGAGGGGATGAGCAGTTCTTC,CASRLAGGDEQFF
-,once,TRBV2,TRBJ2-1,TGTGCCAGCAGGGTAGGGGGAGATGAGCAGTTCTTC,CASRVGGDEQFF
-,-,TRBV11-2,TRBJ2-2,TGTGCCAGCAGCTTACCGTCGAACACCGGGGAGCTGTTTTTT,CASSLPSNTGELFF
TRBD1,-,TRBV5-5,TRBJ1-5,TGTGCCAGCAGCCTGAGACAGGGTTTCGGCAATCAGCCCCAGCATTTT,CASSLRQGFGNQPQHF
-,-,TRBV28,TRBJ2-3,TGTGCCAGCAGTTTATGGGTGGGAGTCACAGATACGCAGTATTTT,CASSLWVGVTDTQYF
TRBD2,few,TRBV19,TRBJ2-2,TGTGCCAGTGGAACTAGCGGGAGTGTCGGGGAGCTGTTTTTT,CASGTSGSVGELFF
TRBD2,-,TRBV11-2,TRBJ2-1,TGTGCCAGCAGCTTAGGGGGCGGGAGGCGGTATGAGCAGTTCTTC,CASSLGGGRRYEQFF
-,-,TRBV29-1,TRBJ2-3,TGCAGCGTTGACTATCTAGTCTCTAGCACAGATACGCAGTATTTT,CSVDYLVSSTDTQYF
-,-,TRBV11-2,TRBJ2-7,TGTGCCAGCAGCTTAGACTTAACAGGGATTGAGCAGTACTTC,CASSLDLTGIEQYF
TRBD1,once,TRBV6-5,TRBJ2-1,TGTGCCAGCAGTGGGGGACAGAATGAGCAGTTCTTC,CASSGGQNEQFF
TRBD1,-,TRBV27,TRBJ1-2,TGTGCCAGCAGTTTCTCAGGGGGTAAGGGCTACACCTTC,CASSFSGGKGYTF
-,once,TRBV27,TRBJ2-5,TGTGCCAGCAGTGGCTATCAGGGGGCGCGGGACTATCAACAAGAGACCCAGTACTTC,CASSGYQGARDYQQETQYF
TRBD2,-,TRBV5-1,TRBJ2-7,TGCGCCAGCAGTCACGACCGGGGGAGGGACGAGCAGTACTTC,CASSHDRGRDEQYF
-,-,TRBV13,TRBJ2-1,TGTGCCAGCAGCTTAGGGGCTCAGATTGAGCAGTTCTTC,CASSLGAQIEQFF
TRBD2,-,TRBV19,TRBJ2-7,TGTGCCAGTAGTCTCCGGGGGGCTAGCGGGACCTACGAGCAGTACTTC,CASSLRGASGTYEQYF
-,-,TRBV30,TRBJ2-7,TGTGCCTGGAGTGTACACGTGGAGGGGCGCGAGCAGTACTTC,CAWSVHVEGREQYF
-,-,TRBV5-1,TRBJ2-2,TGCGCCAGCAGCCCGGGATACAGCGGAGGGGACACCGGGGAGCTGTTTTTT,CASSPGYSGGDTGELFF
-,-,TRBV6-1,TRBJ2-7,TGTGCCACCCAGCGGGACAGGTCCTCCTACGAGCAGTACTTC,CATQRDRSSYEQYF
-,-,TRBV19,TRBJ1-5,TGTGCCAGTAGTATAGGGACAGGCAATCAGCCCCAGCATTTT,CASSIGTGNQPQHF
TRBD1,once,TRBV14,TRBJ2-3,TGTGCCAGCAGCACCCGGACAGGGGGCACAGATACGCAGTATTTT,CASSTRTGGTDTQYF
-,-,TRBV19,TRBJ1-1,TGTGCCAGTAGGGCTGGGACACCGAACACTGAAGCTTTCTTT,CASRAGTPNTEAFF
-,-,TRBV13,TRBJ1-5,TGTGCCAGCAGCCTCGGGAGTCAGCCCCAGCATTTT,CASSLGSQPQHF
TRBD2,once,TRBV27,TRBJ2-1,TGTGCCAGCAGTTGGGGACTAGAAGGCAATGAGCAGTTCTTC,CASSWGLEGNEQFF
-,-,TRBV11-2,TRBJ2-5,TGTGCCAGCAGCTTAGTTACAGGGTCTAGTTTCGAGACCCAGTACTTC,CASSLVTGSSFETQYF
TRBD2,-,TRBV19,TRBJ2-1,TGTGCCAGTAGCCGAGAAAGAACCGGGACTAGCGGGGGCAATGAGCAGTTCTTC,CASSRERTGTSGGNEQFF